Listed below are T cell receptor beta chains from one sample, sequenced in a study of cytotoxic CD8 clonotypes in ibrutinib-treated CLL. Some clones are missing from TCRdb's copy, which holds only in-frame ones; the method was immunoSEQ multiplex PCR. The table lists around 52,000 clones, approximately 52% of them singletons, with roughly 20% in the top ten. Source: PBMCs, taken after 24 months of ibrutinib treatment. These receptors came from a human donor with chronic lymphocytic leukemia. Each CDR3 is given with its conserved first and last residue. Fields, in order: V gene, clone size, D gene, J gene, CDR3 protein, CDR3 DNA. The D gene is left open where the match is weak. Some rows have no size entry. The others give once, few or many, or a class for an expanded clone.

V: TRBV18; size: many; D: .; J: TRBJ1-1; CDR3: CASSPSELHTEAFF; DNA: TGTGCCAGCTCACCATCGGAGCTCCACACTGAAGCTTTCTTT
V: TRBV5-5; size: .; D: TRBD2; J: TRBJ2-1; CDR3: CASSLGQGGRMNEQFF; DNA: TGTGCCAGCAGCTTGGGGCAGGGCGGGAGGATGAATGAGCAGTTCTTC
V: TRBV6-5; size: .; D: .; J: TRBJ2-7; CDR3: CASSKSSYEQYF; DNA: TGTGCCAGCAGCAAAAGCTCCTACGAGCAGTACTTC
V: TRBV18; size: few; D: .; J: TRBJ1-3; CDR3: CASSPTNSGNTIYF; DNA: TGTGCCAGCTCACCAACGAACTCTGGAAACACCATATATTTT
V: TRBV28; size: few; D: .; J: TRBJ1-1; CDR3: CASSVINREAFF; DNA: TGTGCCAGCAGTGTGATAAACAGGGAAGCTTTCTTT
V: TRBV27; size: few; D: TRBD1; J: TRBJ2-7; CDR3: CASSWVQGAPYEQYF; DNA: TGTGCCAGCAGTTGGGTCCAGGGGGCCCCCTACGAGCAGTACTTC
V: TRBV7-2; size: few; D: .; J: TRBJ2-2; CDR3: CASSLNFNTGELFF; DNA: TGTGCCAGCAGCTTGAACTTCAACACCGGGGAGCTGTTTTTT
V: TRBV7-2; size: .; D: .; J: TRBJ2-3; CDR3: CASSLSRGTDTQYF; DNA: TGTGCCAGCAGCCTTAGCAGGGGCACAGATACGCAGTATTTT
V: TRBV18; size: .; D: TRBD2; J: TRBJ2-3; CDR3: CASSPLGLAGVTDTQYF; DNA: TGTGCCAGCTCACCTCTCGGACTAGCGGGGGTCACAGATACGCAGTATTTT
V: TRBV7-9; size: .; D: TRBD2; J: TRBJ2-3; CDR3: CASEGLAITDTQYF; DNA: TGTGCCAGCGAGGGACTAGCGATTACAGATACGCAGTATTTT
V: TRBV6-5; size: .; D: .; J: TRBJ2-5; CDR3: CASSRGTQETQYF; DNA: TGTGCCAGCAGCCGGGGGACCCAAGAGACCCAGTACTTC
V: TRBV5-4; size: once; D: TRBD2; J: TRBJ2-5; CDR3: CASSLLAGGRETQYF; DNA: TGTGCCAGCAGCTTGCTAGCGGGGGGTCGAGAGACCCAGTACTTC
V: TRBV6-5; size: few; D: TRBD1; J: TRBJ1-1; CDR3: CASRPSGGRPEAFF; DNA: TGTGCCAGCCGACCGTCAGGGGGGCGCCCTGAAGCTTTCTTT
V: TRBV5-1; size: medium-sized; D: .; J: TRBJ1-1; CDR3: CASSFGRGTEAFF; DNA: TGCGCCAGCAGCTTTGGCAGGGGCACTGAAGCTTTCTTT
V: TRBV7-8; size: .; D: TRBD2; J: TRBJ2-1; CDR3: CASSLGQERGGEQFF; DNA: TGTGCCAGCAGCTTAGGCCAGGAGCGGGGAGGTGAGCAGTTCTTC
V: TRBV11-3; size: .; D: .; J: TRBJ2-2; CDR3: CASSLGTTSPRELFF; DNA: TGTGCCAGCAGCTTGGGAACGACTAGTCCGCGGGAGCTGTTTTTT
V: TRBV7-8; size: few; D: TRBD2; J: TRBJ2-1; CDR3: CASLREAGGYNEQFF; DNA: TGTGCCAGCCTGAGGGAGGCGGGGGGATACAATGAGCAGTTCTTC
V: TRBV5-8; size: .; D: TRBD2; J: TRBJ2-7; CDR3: CASSQDTAGASYEQYF; DNA: TGTGCCAGCAGCCAAGATACAGCGGGAGCTTCCTACGAGCAGTACTTC
V: TRBV7-2; size: .; D: .; J: TRBJ1-2; CDR3: CASSLVPGPYGYTF; DNA: TGTGCCAGCAGCTTAGTACCGGGGCCCTATGGCTACACCTTC
V: TRBV9; size: .; D: TRBD1; J: TRBJ1-2; CDR3: CASSDPTGEGGYTF; DNA: TGTGCCAGCAGCGACCCGACAGGGGAGGGTGGCTACACCTTC
V: TRBV4-1; size: .; D: .; J: TRBJ1-2; CDR3: CASSQDTRDYGYTF; DNA: TGCGCCAGCAGCCAAGATACCAGGGACTATGGCTACACCTTC
V: TRBV5-1; size: few; D: .; J: TRBJ2-7; CDR3: CASANTVSYEQYF; DNA: TGCGCCAGCGCAAATACTGTATCCTACGAGCAGTACTTC
V: TRBV7-9; size: .; D: TRBD2; J: TRBJ2-1; CDR3: CASSLGIAGGKNEQFF; DNA: TGTGCCAGCAGCTTAGGCATAGCGGGGGGGAAGAATGAGCAGTTCTTC
V: TRBV15; size: .; D: .; J: TRBJ1-1; CDR3: CATSRDPDGYEAFF; DNA: TGTGCCACCAGCAGAGACCCCGACGGCTATGAAGCTTTCTTT
V: TRBV4-2; size: .; D: .; J: TRBJ2-1; CDR3: CASSHRLGPENEQFF; DNA: TGTGCCAGCAGCCACAGACTAGGACCGGAGAATGAGCAGTTCTTC
V: TRBV6-5; size: many; D: TRBD1; J: TRBJ1-2; CDR3: CASSYSMEGAINGYTF; DNA: TGTGCCAGCAGTTACTCGATGGAGGGGGCTATAAATGGCTACACCTTC
V: TRBV2; size: .; D: TRBD1; J: TRBJ1-3; CDR3: CASLRDRGLSSGNTIYF; DNA: TGTGCCAGCCTACGGGACAGGGGGCTAAGCTCTGGAAACACCATATATTTT
V: TRBV13; size: few; D: .; J: TRBJ1-2; CDR3: CASGRSYGYTF; DNA: TGTGCCAGCGGGAGGAGCTATGGCTACACCTTC
V: TRBV5-6; size: .; D: TRBD1; J: TRBJ2-7; CDR3: CASSYDRGSYYEQYF; DNA: TGTGCCAGCAGCTATGACAGGGGATCCTACTACGAGCAGTACTTC